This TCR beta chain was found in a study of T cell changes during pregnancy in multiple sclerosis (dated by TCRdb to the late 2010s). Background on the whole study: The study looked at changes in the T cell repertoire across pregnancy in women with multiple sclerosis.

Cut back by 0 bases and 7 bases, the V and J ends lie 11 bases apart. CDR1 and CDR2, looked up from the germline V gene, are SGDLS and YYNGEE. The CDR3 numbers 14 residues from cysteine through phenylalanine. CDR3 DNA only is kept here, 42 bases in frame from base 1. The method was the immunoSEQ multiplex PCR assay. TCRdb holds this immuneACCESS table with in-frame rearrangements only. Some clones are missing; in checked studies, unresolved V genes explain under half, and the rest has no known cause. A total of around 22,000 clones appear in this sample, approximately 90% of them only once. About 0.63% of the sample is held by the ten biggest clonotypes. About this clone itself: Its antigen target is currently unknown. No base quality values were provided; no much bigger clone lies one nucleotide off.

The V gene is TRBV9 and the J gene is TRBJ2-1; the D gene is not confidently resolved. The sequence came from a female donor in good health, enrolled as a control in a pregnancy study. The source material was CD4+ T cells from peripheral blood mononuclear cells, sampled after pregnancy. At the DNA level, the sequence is TGTGCCAGCAGCGTAGAACACACACGTAATGAGCAGTTCTTC. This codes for CASSVEHTRNEQFF.